Presented here are 24 T cell receptor beta chains from one specimen sequenced in a study of yellow fever vaccine responses in identical twins. TCRdb reprocessed the RT-PCR reads via MiXCR and lists one record per CDR3 protein. Found here are about 9,000 distinct CDR3 sequences, approximately 88% of them singletons; the top ten hold about 2.2%. The specimen comprised T cells from blood (PBMCs), unsorted or a sorted subset (not recorded which), sampled before or after yellow fever vaccination (not recorded which). Source of these receptors: a woman aged 18-29 years who received the yellow fever vaccine.

The chain recombines TRBV6-1 with TRBJ2-1; D is ambiguous. Trimming pared 6 bases from V and 8 bases from J, leaving 17 bases between. Germline V CDR1 and CDR2: MNHNS, SASEGT. CDR3 length: 14 residues. CDR3 coding DNA: TGTGCCAGCAGCCTCCGGGCCCCCTTCGATGAGCAGTTCTTC. Its translation: CASSLRAPFDEQFF.

The chain couples TRBV18 to TRBJ2-2; 7 bases align to TRBD1. V was pared by 3 bases and J by 6 bases, with 10 bases of the junction left unmatched. The CDR3 spans 16 residues. CDR1 is KGHSH, CDR2 LQKENI, per germline. The CDR3, as DNA: TGTGCCAGCTCACCTCTAAACGACAGGGTTCCCGGGGAGCTGTTTTTT. Its translation is CASSPLNDRVPGELFF.

V is TRBV11-1 and J is TRBJ2-7; no clear D. CDR3 length: 12 residues. V gave up 1 base and J gave up 4 bases, with 5 bases separating them. Per germline, CDR1 SGHAT and CDR2 FQDESV (reference sequence). The CDR3 region has the DNA TGTGCCAGCAGCTTAGACGGATACGAGCAGTACTTC. Its protein is CASSLDGYEQYF.

The chain links TRBV10-1 to TRBJ2-6; D is undetermined. The germline V gene has CDR1 WNHNN and CDR2 SYGVQD (reference sequence). The CDR3 is 13 amino acids. Trimming removed 0 bases at V and 3 bases at J, with 0 bases between. The CDR3 coding sequence is TGCGCCAGCAGTGAGTCTGGGGCCAACGTCCTGACTTTC. Protein: CASSESGANVLTF.

V gene TRBV29-1 combines with J gene TRBJ2-2, with D possibly being TRBD2 (6 bases). The V end lost 4 bases, the J end lost 3 bases, and 6 bases lay between the germline ends. The CDR3 is 12 amino acids. Germline V gene sequence: CDR1 SQVTM, CDR2 ANQGSEA. The CDR3 nucleotides are TGCAGCGTTGGGGACTACACCGGGGAGCTGTTTTTT. Translating it yields CSVGDYTGELFF.

This clonotype was seen only once. The rearrangement uses TRBV11-3 and TRBJ2-1; D is uncertain. This CDR3 is built from 15 residues. Trimming left V 5 bases short and J 0 bases short, with 11 bases between. Per germline, CDR1 SGHNT and CDR2 YENEEA. The CDR3 DNA is TGTGCCAGCAGCGAATCGCCCACCTCCTACAATGAGCAGTTCTTC. Translated: CASSESPTSYNEQFF. The variable domain in full, completed from reference TRBV11-3 and TRBJ2-1, reads EAGVVQSPRYKIIEKKQPVAFWCNPISGHNTLYWYLQNLGQGPELLIRYENEEAVDDSQLPKDRFSAERLKGVDSTLKIQPAELGDSAVYLCASSESPTSYNEQFFGPGTRLTVL.

The chain employs TRBV2 and TRBJ2-1; D is possibly TRBD1 (5 bases). The CDR3 contains 14 residues. CDR1 is SNHLY and CDR2 is FYNNEI in the germline V gene. V was shortened by 7 bases and J by 4 bases, with 14 bases between the two germline ends. The CDR3 nucleotides read TGTGCCAGCACCAGGGCCTGGGGTTACAATGAGCAGTTCTTC. It yields the protein CASTRAWGYNEQFF.

The V call is TRBV13, the J call TRBJ2-1, with D possibly called TRBD1 or TRBD2 (5 bases each). Germline CDR1 and CDR2: PRHDT and FYEKMQ (reference sequence). Trimming stripped 11 bases from V and 7 bases from J, with 18 bases between. CDR3 size: 13 residues. CDR3 DNA: TGTGCCTCCCACCCCGGGGCCTGGAATGAGCAGTTCTTC. It translates to CASHPGAWNEQFF.

Notes on this clonotype: The DNA is left out, because the CDR3 cannot be placed on it with certainty; the CDR3 is given as TCRdb lists it. The chain carries TRBV7-9 and TRBJ2-2; the table's TRBD2 call for D was not verified on the DNA. Both ends counted, the CDR3 spans 16 residues. Germline V gene sequence: CDR1 SEHNR, CDR2 FQNEAQ (reference sequence). This CDR3 is CASSVRGLRTPGSCFF.

This chain uses TRBV4-3 with TRBJ2-7; a possible D gene is TRBD1 (6 bases). This CDR3 region has 14 residues. Germline-derived CDR1 and CDR2 are LGHNA and YSLEER. V lost 2 bases to trimming and J lost 12 bases, with 20 bases between them. The CDR3 sequence is CASSQNEGPGHRYF. CDR3 bases: TGCGCCAGCAGCCAAAACGAAGGCCCGGGACACCGGTACTTC.

The gene calls are TRBV27 and TRBJ2-5; 11 bases align to TRBD2. Germline V gene data show CDR1 as MNHEY and CDR2 as SMNVEV (reference sequence). V was pared by 4 bases and J by 5 bases, with 6 bases of the junction left unmatched. The CDR3 sequence is 15 residues long. Written as DNA, the CDR3 is TGTGCCAGCAGTTCTAGCGGGAGGCCCCCGGAGACCCAGTACTTC. It yields the protein CASSSSGRPPETQYF.

The chain links TRBV4-1 to TRBJ1-5; 7 nucleotides match TRBD1. The germline gives CDR1 MGHRA, CDR2 YSYEKL. Losses at the gene ends were 0 bases for V and 2 bases for J; bases not matched to a gene: 7. This CDR3 region has 17 residues. In DNA, the CDR3 is TGCGCCAGCAGCCAAGACACAGGGGCAAGGGGCAATCAGCCCCAGCATTTT. As protein: CASSQDTGARGNQPQHF.

The chain uses TRBV11-1 and TRBJ1-4; D unresolved. The germline V gene encodes CDR1 SGHAT and CDR2 FQDESV (reference sequence). The ends were cut back, 3 bases at V and 0 bases at J, with 14 bases in the middle. This CDR3 spans 17 amino acids. The CDR3 bases are TGTGCCAGCAGCTTCTCTCTCGATTCCGCAACTAATGAAAAACTGTTTTTT. Translation: CASSFSLDSATNEKLFF.

V and J are TRBV10-3 and TRBJ2-7; D unclear. V lost 8 bases to trimming and J lost 0 bases, with 5 bases between them. CDR1 is ENHRY and CDR2 is SYGVKD in the germline V gene. This CDR3 has 11 residues. CDR3 in DNA: TGTGCCATCCAAAGCTCCTACGAGCAGTACTTC. The encoded protein is CAIQSSYEQYF.

V usage is TRBV12-3 or TRBV12-4 and J usage is TRBJ2-3, with TRBD2 identical over 12 bases. The CDR3 sequence is 17 residues long. J gave up 0 bases and V 5 bases, and 6 bases lay outside the gene matches. In nucleotides, the CDR3 is TGTGCCAGCAGTACCCGGACTAGCGGGACTAGCACAGATACGCAGTATTTT. Protein product: CASSTRTSGTSTDTQYF.

This CDR3 reads CASSPIRELFF. The CDR3 DNA reads as TGTGCCAGCAGCCCCATAAGGGAGCTGTTTTTT. V usage is TRBV7-6 and J usage is TRBJ2-2; D gene unclear. CDR1 is SGHVS, CDR2 FNYEAQ, per germline. This CDR3 spans 11 amino acids. V lost 5 bases to trimming and J lost 9 bases, with 7 bases between them. Full variable domain (remainder filled in from reference TRBV7-6 and TRBJ2-2): GAGVSQSPRYKVTKRGQDVALRCDPISGHVSLYWYRQALGQGPEFLTYFNYEAQQDKSGLPNDRFSAERPEGSISTLTIQRTEQRDSAMYRCASSPIRELFFGEGSRLTVL.

The CDR3 DNA sequence: TGTGCCAGCGGGGCAGGGGGCTACAATGAGCAGTTCTTC. Translated: CASGAGGYNEQFF. The rearrangement uses TRBV6-1 and TRBJ2-1; 7 bases agree with TRBD1. The J segment lost 3 bases and the V segment lost 8 bases, leaving 4 bases of the junction unmatched. Germline V CDR1 and CDR2: MNHNS, SASEGT. The CDR3 runs 13 residues.

This chain joins TRBV6-2 or TRBV6-3 and TRBJ2-1; D is possibly TRBD2 (6 bases). V shed 4 bases and J shed 3 bases, with 7 bases lying between them. Germline V gene lookup returns CDR1 MNHEY and CDR2 SVGEGT. This CDR3 spans 13 amino acids. The CDR3 loop reads CASSSGDYNEQFF. The CDR3 DNA reads as TGTGCCAGCAGTTCGGGAGACTACAATGAGCAGTTCTTC.

The chain uses TRBV3-1 and TRBJ2-3; D is undetermined. The CDR3 is 16 amino acids. Per germline, CDR1 LGHDT and CDR2 YNNKEL (reference sequence). V was trimmed by 4 bases and J by 1 base, leaving 15 bases between them. The CDR3 DNA sequence: TGTGCCAGCAGCCTAGGACCTATTATCGGCACAGATACGCAGTATTTT. Translating gives CASSLGPIIGTDTQYF.

CDR3 region: CASSFGGSRSYEQYV. The CDR3 nucleotides are TGTGCCAGCAGCTTCGGGGGTAGTAGGTCCTACGAGCAGTACGTC. The V call is TRBV7-2, the J call TRBJ2-7; D is possibly TRBD2 (6 bases). The V gene lost 3 bases and the J gene lost 1 base, with 13 bases spanning the gap. The CDR3 totals 15 residues. Germline assignment: CDR1 SGHTA and CDR2 FQGNSA.

The J gene is TRBJ2-7, the V gene TRBV29-1, with 9 bases matching TRBD1. J gave up 6 bases and V 2 bases, and 8 bases lay outside the gene matches. Germline loops: CDR1 SQVTM, CDR2 ANQGSEA. The CDR3 is made up of 14 amino acids. In nucleotides, the CDR3 is TGCAGCGTTGAATCCAGGACAGGGGACGGCGAGCAGTACTTC. It encodes CSVESRTGDGEQYF.

V usage is TRBV29-1 and J usage is TRBJ2-7; either TRBD1 or TRBD2 may fit D (6 bases each). V was clipped by 6 bases and J by 1 base, with 13 bases between them. Per germline, CDR1 SQVTM and CDR2 ANQGSEA. The CDR3 loop spans 13 amino acids. In DNA form, the CDR3 reads TGCAGCGTCCACGGAGGGGGATCCTACGAGCAGTACTTC. This codes for CSVHGGGSYEQYF.

J is TRBJ2-3 and V is TRBV5-1; D perhaps matches TRBD1 (5 bases). Deletions cut 0 bases from V and 0 bases from J, with 8 bases between. Germline assignment: CDR1 SGHRS and CDR2 YFSETQ. The CDR3 has 15 amino acids. For the CDR3, the DNA is TGCGCCAGCAGCTTGGAGGGGAAAAGCACAGATACGCAGTATTTT. As protein: CASSLEGKSTDTQYF.

This chain connects TRBV10-3 to TRBJ2-7, with a weak D call TRBD2 (5 bases). V lost 9 bases to trimming and J lost 1 base, with 10 bases between them. The CDR3 has 12 residues. Per the germline V gene, CDR1 is ENHRY and CDR2 is SYGVKD. In nucleotides, the CDR3 is TGTGCCATTGGACGGGAATCCTACGAGCAGTACTTC. The encoded protein is CAIGRESYEQYF.